Listed below are T cell receptor beta chains from one sample, sequenced in a study of CD8 T cells in Susac syndrome. TCRdb used MiXCR to reprocess the immunoSEQ multiplex PCR reads, holding one entry per CDR3 protein. This table holds about 240,000 distinct CDR3 sequences, 90% to 97% found once. The material sequenced was CD4+ T cells from PBMCs. The receptors come from a human donor with Susac syndrome. CDR3s leave out the opening cysteine and the closing phenylalanine or tryptophan. The D gene is left open where the match is weak. The listing skips clone size in some rows; elsewhere it reads once, few, many or a size class.

D gene: -; V gene: TRBV4-1; J gene: TRBJ1-4; clone size: -; CDR3 protein: ASSRGPTNEKLF
D gene: -; V gene: TRBV5-1; J gene: TRBJ1-1; clone size: -; CDR3 protein: ASRLGADGNTEAF
D gene: -; V gene: TRBV20-1; J gene: TRBJ2-1; clone size: -; CDR3 protein: SARDEGPHGYKGNEQF
D gene: -; V gene: TRBV30; J gene: TRBJ1-5; clone size: -; CDR3 protein: AWSVQEQPQH
D gene: TRBD2; V gene: TRBV20-1; J gene: TRBJ2-5; clone size: -; CDR3 protein: SASPAGLGPEETQY
D gene: -; V gene: TRBV2; J gene: TRBJ2-5; clone size: -; CDR3 protein: ASKREETQY
D gene: TRBD2; V gene: TRBV7-9; J gene: TRBJ2-5; clone size: -; CDR3 protein: ASSSSPTGGLAGVSAQY
D gene: -; V gene: TRBV9; J gene: TRBJ2-6; clone size: -; CDR3 protein: ASSTWTSGANVLT
D gene: -; V gene: TRBV6-5; J gene: TRBJ2-1; clone size: once; CDR3 protein: ASSQSPGSYNEQF
D gene: TRBD2; V gene: TRBV4-2; J gene: TRBJ2-3; clone size: -; CDR3 protein: ASSQDGRGYTQY
D gene: TRBD2; V gene: TRBV3-1; J gene: TRBJ2-1; clone size: -; CDR3 protein: ASSQELAGAKGVQF
D gene: TRBD2; V gene: TRBV12-3/TRBV12-4; J gene: TRBJ2-7; clone size: -; CDR3 protein: ASSLNLAGWDEQY
D gene: -; V gene: TRBV20-1; J gene: TRBJ1-5; clone size: -; CDR3 protein: SASKWGAEGDQPQH
D gene: -; V gene: TRBV13; J gene: TRBJ1-1; clone size: -; CDR3 protein: ASSSRSWTGNTEAF
D gene: -; V gene: TRBV18; J gene: TRBJ2-1; clone size: -; CDR3 protein: ASSESDRSNNEQF
D gene: -; V gene: TRBV30; J gene: TRBJ2-5; clone size: few; CDR3 protein: AWTLTFATQY
D gene: -; V gene: TRBV29-1; J gene: TRBJ2-5; clone size: -; CDR3 protein: SVEVQQETQY
D gene: TRBD1; V gene: TRBV3-1; J gene: TRBJ1-2; clone size: -; CDR3 protein: ASSQGTGDYGYT
D gene: -; V gene: TRBV27; J gene: TRBJ2-7; clone size: -; CDR3 protein: ASSLSRGASYEQY
D gene: -; V gene: TRBV27; J gene: TRBJ2-7; clone size: -; CDR3 protein: ASSFRDGNYEQY
D gene: -; V gene: TRBV20-1; J gene: TRBJ1-2; clone size: -; CDR3 protein: SAYQAFSNYGYT
D gene: -; V gene: TRBV28; J gene: TRBJ2-7; clone size: -; CDR3 protein: ASTEGPYEQY
D gene: -; V gene: TRBV27; J gene: TRBJ2-3; clone size: -; CDR3 protein: ASSPIPDADTQY
D gene: -; V gene: TRBV3-1; J gene: TRBJ1-5; clone size: -; CDR3 protein: ASSQTPGLQPQH
D gene: TRBD2; V gene: TRBV10-3; J gene: TRBJ2-2; clone size: -; CDR3 protein: AISDGEGRGGELF
D gene: TRBD1; V gene: TRBV14; J gene: TRBJ2-2; clone size: -; CDR3 protein: ASSQRTGGGGELF
D gene: TRBD2; V gene: TRBV9; J gene: TRBJ2-5; clone size: once; CDR3 protein: ASSPTSEQETQY
D gene: TRBD1; V gene: TRBV7-9; J gene: TRBJ1-1; clone size: -; CDR3 protein: ASRTQTGGVGYTEAF
D gene: TRBD1; V gene: TRBV28; J gene: TRBJ2-7; clone size: once; CDR3 protein: ASRQPGQGRNEQY
D gene: -; V gene: TRBV29-1; J gene: TRBJ2-3; clone size: few; CDR3 protein: SVVSGYLPY
D gene: -; V gene: TRBV20-1; J gene: TRBJ2-7; clone size: -; CDR3 protein: SASPGTHLYEQY
D gene: -; V gene: TRBV21-1; J gene: TRBJ2-5; clone size: -; CDR3 protein: ASSKASPGGRGQETQY
D gene: -; V gene: TRBV6-5; J gene: TRBJ2-7; clone size: -; CDR3 protein: ASSYRAAQYEQY
D gene: -; V gene: TRBV9; J gene: TRBJ1-2; clone size: -; CDR3 protein: ASSVVGTTYGYT
D gene: -; V gene: TRBV7-2; J gene: TRBJ2-5; clone size: once; CDR3 protein: ASSNRGGQETQY
D gene: -; V gene: TRBV5-1; J gene: TRBJ2-5; clone size: -; CDR3 protein: ASSRTVQETQY
D gene: TRBD1; V gene: TRBV4-1; J gene: TRBJ1-1; clone size: -; CDR3 protein: ASSQEGAGGGRAF
D gene: -; V gene: TRBV3-1; J gene: TRBJ1-1; clone size: -; CDR3 protein: ASSQVGTNTEAF
D gene: TRBD1; V gene: TRBV29-1; J gene: TRBJ2-1; clone size: once; CDR3 protein: SVREQGGNEQF